The present T cell receptor (beta chain) was sequenced within a study of shared clonotypes between healthy human individuals. Points from the study as a whole: What rarefaction showed was incomplete sorted-subset sequencing despite large depth.

Concerning this clone itself: Antigen unknown.

Terminally differentiated effector memory CD45RA+ cells were left out of the naive CD8 fraction, which was CD45RO-negative and positively selected for CCR7. Every donor was a Caucasian adult from Nashville, Tennessee. J gave up 9 bases and V 4 bases, and 17 bases lay outside the gene matches. The length of the CDR3 is 16 residues. The germline gives CDR1 SGHNT, CDR2 YYREEE (reference sequence). Clones were read by immunoSEQ multiplex PCR, and TCRdb kept only the in-frame ones, dropping some. The data show more than 2 million clones, with roughly 95% seen just once and about 1.1% held by the top ten. The receptor was derived from a man between 18 and 35 years old in good health. The sample was naive CD8+ T cells sorted from blood. The rearrangement uses TRBV5-4 and TRBJ2-7, with TRBD2 matching over 9 bases. In DNA, the CDR3 is TGTGCCAGCAGCCCAGCTCCAGGGACTAGCTATTCCGGGCAGTACTTC. Its protein is CASSPAPGTSYSGQYF.